One and the same sample provided the 26 T cell receptor beta chains below, sequenced in a study of beta chain features in type 1 diabetes (dated by TCRdb to the late 2010s). The library was obtained by the immunoSEQ multiplex PCR assay. The entire amount of isolated RNA was reverse transcribed using the High Capacity cDNA Reverse Transcription Kit, so the sequenced TCRB transcripts were expressed ones. Held by TCRdb, this immuneACCESS table contains in-frame sequences only and omits some clones. Under half of the omission traces to an unresolved V gene where checked; the cause of the rest is unknown. In this sample the table shows approximately 120,000 clones, almost 40% of which occur a single time. About 0.063% of the sample lies in the top ten. Sequenced sample: stem cell memory CD4+ T cells from blood. The cell subset or site label on this specimen signifies: stem cell-like memory CD4+ T cells. Every receptor here comes from a woman aged 18-30 years in good health.

Here the CDR3 reads CASSLWGGGGYEQYF. The CDR3 region has the DNA TGTGCCAGCAGTCTCTGGGGCGGGGGCGGCTACGAGCAGTACTTC. V usage is TRBV28 and J usage is TRBJ2-7, with TRBD2 as a possible D gene (7 bases). The germline CDR1 and CDR2 sequences are MDHEN and SYDVKM. Trimming stripped 5 bases from V and 3 bases from J, with 17 bases between. The CDR3 runs to 15 residues.

This rearrangement joins TRBV5-1 to TRBJ2-5, with D perhaps TRBD1 (6 bases). Per germline, CDR1 SGHRS and CDR2 YFSETQ. This CDR3 spans 14 amino acids. The V and J ends lost 0 bases and 5 bases respectively, with 11 bases between them. CDR3 sequence (DNA): TGCGCCAGCAGCTTGGTCAGGGGACGCGAGACCCAGTACTTC. Amino acid sequence: CASSLVRGRETQYF.

The chain is built from TRBV2 and TRBJ1-2, with D maybe TRBD1 (5 bases). The CDR3 consists of 13 residues. Trimming took off 4 bases at V and 7 bases at J, with 13 bases between the two ends. Germline V gene lookup returns CDR1 SNHLY and CDR2 FYNNEI. CDR3 DNA: TGTGCCAGCAGTGTACGGCAGGGTGGTGGCTACACCTTC. Translation: CASSVRQGGGYTF.

This clone was seen more than once but under ten times. This chain connects TRBV2 to TRBJ2-5; D is perhaps TRBD1 (6 bases). This CDR3 has 13 residues. Trimming stripped 8 bases from V and 5 bases from J, with 15 bases between. Germline loops: CDR1 SNHLY, CDR2 FYNNEI. CDR3 DNA: TGTGCCAGCGACTATAGCAGGGGTGAGACCCAGTACTTC. It specifies CASDYSRGETQYF.

The chain uses TRBV5-1 and TRBJ2-1; D not certain. The V gene lost 6 bases and the J gene lost 2 bases, with 3 bases spanning the gap. The CDR3 is 11 amino acids. In germline, CDR1 is SGHRS, CDR2 YFSETQ. The DNA for the CDR3 is TGCGCCAGCATCGCCTACAATGAGCAGTTCTTC. It is translated as CASIAYNEQFF.

In its sample, this clone was seen a few times. The V call is TRBV30, the J call TRBJ2-2; 9 bases align to TRBD2. With 3 bases clipped from V and 6 bases from J, the junction kept 8 bases outside the gene matches. This CDR3 has 15 residues. CDR1 is GTSNPN, CDR2 SVGIG, per germline (reference sequence). The CDR3 DNA reads TGTGCCTGGAGCCCCGGGGTAGCGGGAGCCGGGGAGCTGTTTTTT. Protein: CAWSPGVAGAGELFF.

The chain combines TRBV6-1 with TRBJ2-7; TRBD1 agrees at 7 bases. Germline V CDR1 and CDR2: MNHNS, SASEGT. V lost 6 bases to trimming and J lost 0 bases; unmatched junction nucleotides: 8. The CDR3 loop spans 15 amino acids. The CDR3 DNA reads as TGTGCCAGCAGGCAGGGACAGAGGACCTCCTACGAGCAGTACTTC. Translated, it gives CASRQGQRTSYEQYF.

In its sample, this clone was seen a few times. This CDR3 is CAISGSGGELAFF. The DNA for the CDR3 is TGTGCCATCAGTGGGTCAGGGGGCGAACTAGCTTTCTTT. This chain uses TRBV10-3 with TRBJ1-1; 8 bases match TRBD1. Germline V gene data show CDR1 as ENHRY and CDR2 as SYGVKD. The CDR3 has 13 residues. With 4 bases clipped from V and 10 bases from J, the junction kept 8 bases outside the gene matches.

The sample holds a few counts of this clone. The chain combines TRBV9 with TRBJ2-7; D is possibly TRBD1 (7 bases). Per germline, CDR1 SGDLS and CDR2 YYNGEE. V was shortened by 4 bases and J by 6 bases, with 20 bases between the two germline ends. The CDR3 spans 15 residues. In DNA form, the CDR3 reads TGTGCCAGCAGCCTGGAGGGGACAGCCCTCTCCGAGCAGTACTTC. Residues: CASSLEGTALSEQYF.

The gene calls are TRBV27 and TRBJ1-3, with D perhaps TRBD1 (6 bases). This CDR3 contains 17 residues. Trimming pared 0 bases from V and 0 bases from J, leaving 12 bases between. Germline V CDR1 and CDR2: MNHEY, SMNVEV (reference sequence). The DNA of the CDR3 is TGTGCCAGCAGTTTATCCCCGGGGGGCTTCTCTGGAAACACCATATATTTT. Protein product: CASSLSPGGFSGNTIYF.

The V call is TRBV5-1, the J call TRBJ2-7; maybe TRBD1 (5 bases). This CDR3 region has 12 residues. The germline CDR1 and CDR2 sequences are SGHRS and YFSETQ. Trimming cost V 5 bases and J 3 bases, with 9 bases left between them. CDR3 bases: TGCGCCAGCAGAGGGGCGTACTACGAGCAGTACTTC. As protein: CASRGAYYEQYF.

The sample holds a few counts of this clone. The CDR3 DNA reads TGTGCCAGCAGCCACCCGACAGGGATGGAGACCCAGTACTTC. Translated: CASSHPTGMETQYF. This chain uses TRBV25-1 with TRBJ2-5; 7 bases map to TRBD1. The CDR3 is 14 residues long. Germline V CDR1 and CDR2: MGHDK, SYGVNS. V shed 6 bases and J 5 bases; nucleotides not matched to a gene: 9.

Comment on this clone: A much larger clonotype is one base distant, so this may be a read error. This chain links TRBV7-9 with TRBJ2-3, with 8 bases that match TRBD2. Germline lookup yields CDR1 SEHNR and CDR2 FQNEAQ (reference sequence). The CDR3 is 9 residues long. In nucleotides, the CDR3 is TGTGCCAGCAGCAGATTAGCGGGGTTT. It specifies CASSRLAGF.

The chain combines TRBV5-1 with TRBJ2-5; D is uncertain. The better agreement between TRBJ2-7 and the DNA end casts doubt on the J call. The CDR3 has 10 amino acids. Germline CDR1 reads SGHRS; CDR2 reads YFSETQ. CDR3 nucleotides: TGCGCCAGCAGCTTAGCCGAGCAGTACTTC. Translated, it gives CASSLAEQYF.

V gene TRBV29-1 combines with J gene TRBJ1-5; 9 bases are shared with TRBD1. The CDR3 totals 16 residues. Germline V gene sequence: CDR1 SQVTM, CDR2 ANQGSEA. V was pared by 6 bases and J by 2 bases, with 11 bases of the junction left unmatched. The CDR3: CSVAGTGSPGNQPQHF. The CDR3 DNA reads TGCAGCGTCGCCGGGACAGGGAGCCCTGGCAATCAGCCCCAGCATTTT.

This clone was picked up a small number of times. The gene calls are TRBV5-1 and TRBJ2-3; 7 bases line up with TRBD2. The CDR3 totals 16 residues. Germline assignment: CDR1 SGHRS and CDR2 YFSETQ. Trimming at V came to 4 bases and at J to 4 bases, leaving 12 bases not matched to a gene. The CDR3 loop is CASSIGLVFGADTQYF. CDR3 in DNA: TGCGCCAGCAGCATCGGACTAGTTTTCGGCGCAGATACGCAGTATTTT.

This clone is a singleton in its sample. The chain uses TRBV20-1 and TRBJ1-1; D is uncertain. Per germline, CDR1 DFQATT and CDR2 SNEGSKA (reference sequence). This CDR3 contains 11 residues. Between the trimmed V and J ends, which lost 1 base and 3 bases, there was a span of 3 bases. The CDR3 sequence: CSARADTEAFF. The CDR3 DNA follows: TGCAGTGCTAGAGCAGACACTGAAGCTTTCTTT.

The genes are TRBV5-1 and TRBJ1-2; D uncertain. CDR1 is SGHRS and CDR2 is YFSETQ in the germline V gene. This CDR3 is built from 13 residues. Trimming stripped 5 bases from V and 7 bases from J, with 15 bases between. CDR3 coding DNA: TGCGCCAGCAGGGACGGCGGGGTGAGTGGCTACACCTTC. It specifies CASRDGGVSGYTF.

V and J are TRBV13 and TRBJ2-3, with 7 bases lining up with TRBD2. Germline values: CDR1 PRHDT, CDR2 FYEKMQ (reference sequence). J gave up 2 bases and V 5 bases, and 7 bases lay outside the gene matches. The CDR3 sequence is 15 residues long. CDR3 sequence: CASSTQRDPTDTQYF. The CDR3 DNA is TGTGCCAGCAGCACCCAGCGGGATCCCACAGATACGCAGTATTTT.

This clone was observed a handful of times. The rearrangement joins TRBV27 to TRBJ2-1, with 7 bases matching TRBD2. In germline, CDR1 is MNHEY, CDR2 SMNVEV (reference sequence). This CDR3 spans 14 amino acids. V was clipped by 7 bases and J by 3 bases; unmatched bases: 6. CDR3 sequence: CASNRGGLYNEQFF. The CDR3 nucleotides read TGTGCCAGCAATAGGGGAGGGCTCTACAATGAGCAGTTCTTC.

The rearrangement uses TRBV7-2 and TRBJ1-4; D ambiguous. V was cut by 5 bases and J by 8 bases, with 15 bases left in between. This CDR3 has 14 amino acids. Looked up from germline, CDR1 is SGHTA and CDR2 is FQGNSA. In nucleotides, the CDR3 is TGTGCCAGCAGCCCCTGGAAAGAGCGCGAAAAACTGTTTTTT. Translation: CASSPWKEREKLFF.

This chain links TRBV6-5 with TRBJ2-1, with 8 bases aligning to TRBD2. This CDR3 is 15 amino acids long. Germline trimming cut 8 bases from V and 9 bases from J; bases unmatched to any gene: 15. Per germline, CDR1 MNHEY and CDR2 SVGAGI. DNA for the CDR3: TGTGCCAGCGGGGGCCGAATAAACGGGAGGGGTGAGCAGTTCTTC. Its protein product is CASGGRINGRGEQFF.

This clone turned up a few times. The chain joins TRBV4-3 to TRBJ2-7; D ambiguous. CDR1 is LGHNA, CDR2 YSLEER, per germline. This CDR3 has 17 amino acids. Trimming took off 0 bases at V and 0 bases at J, with 15 bases between the two ends. CDR3 sequence reads: CASSQDPGPRVSYEQYF. In nucleotides, the CDR3 is TGCGCCAGCAGCCAAGATCCCGGCCCCCGGGTCTCCTACGAGCAGTACTTC.

This clone was detected only a few times. CDR3 in amino acids: CASSSAGGARENTQYF. DNA of the CDR3: TGTGCCAGCAGCTCAGCCGGGGGAGCGAGGGAGAATACGCAGTATTTT. The rearrangement links TRBV11-2 to TRBJ2-3; weak D call: TRBD2 (6 bases). The CDR3 runs to 16 residues. The germline V gene encodes CDR1 SGHAT and CDR2 FQNNGV. V was clipped by 4 bases and J by 7 bases, with 21 bases between them.

The chain links TRBV7-2 to TRBJ2-7; TRBD2 might be the D (6 bases). CDR1 and CDR2 (germline): SGHTA, FQGNSA. V lost 3 bases and J lost 1, with 13 bases in between. The CDR3 length is 15 residues. The CDR3 is CASSFGGRISYEQYF. The CDR3 nucleotides read TGTGCCAGCAGCTTCGGAGGGCGGATTTCCTACGAGCAGTACTTC.

This chain uses TRBV7-2 with TRBJ2-7; 10 bases are a match to TRBD2. Trimming took 3 bases from V and 2 from J; bases not matched to a gene: 7. This CDR3 has 16 amino acids. Germline loops: CDR1 SGHTA, CDR2 FQGNSA. Here the CDR3 DNA reads TGTGCCAGCAGCTTCACCGGGACTAGCGTTCCCTACGAGCAGTACTTC. Protein product: CASSFTGTSVPYEQYF. The whole variable domain, filled in from reference TRBV7-2 and TRBJ2-7, reads GAGVSQSPSNKVTEKGKDVELRCDPISGHTALYWYRQSLGQGLEFLIYFQGNSAPDKSGLPSDRFSAERTGGSVSTLTIQRTQQEDSAVYLCASSFTGTSVPYEQYFGPGTRLTVT.